Listed here are 13 T cell receptor beta chains from one sample, sequenced in a study of T cell repertoires in cytomegalovirus infection. From the reads, TCRdb called clonotypes with MiXCR, one entry per CDR3 protein. The data contain just over 300,000 distinct CDR3 sequences, about a sixth of them singletons. Sequencing was performed on PBMCs. Every receptor here comes from a human donor in good health (CMV status not recorded). Some clones in this sample may be carry-over from other donors' samples.

This clonotype was counted only a few times. The gene calls are TRBV28 and TRBJ1-2; D not resolved. Trimming cost V 2 bases and J 5 bases, with 6 bases left between them. The CDR3 is 12 amino acids. Germline loops: CDR1 MDHEN, CDR2 SYDVKM. In nucleotides, the CDR3 is TGTGCCAGCAGTTTACTGAGATATGGCTACACCTTC. The encoded protein is CASSLLRYGYTF.

This clonotype showed up just a few times. This sequence joins TRBV5-1 and TRBJ2-1; D might be TRBD2 (5 bases). Germline CDR1 is SGHRS and CDR2 is YFSETQ. The CDR3 is 13 residues long. The germline V and J ends were trimmed by 4 bases and 6 bases, with 11 bases remaining between them. The CDR3 region has the DNA TGCGCCAGCAGCCCACCCGGGGTCAATGAGCAGTTCTTC. This encodes CASSPPGVNEQFF. Complete variable domain (other parts from reference TRBV5-1 and TRBJ2-1): KAGVTQTPRYLIKTRGQQVTLSCSPISGHRSVSWYQQTPGQGLQFLFEYFSETQRNKGNFPGRFSGRQFSNSRSEMNVSTLELGDSALYLCASSPPGVNEQFFGPGTRLTVL.

This clonotype was observed many times. The gene calls are TRBV7-2 and TRBJ1-5, with a possible D match to TRBD1 (6 bases). The CDR3 is 15 residues long. Germline-derived CDR1 and CDR2 are SGHTA and FQGNSA. V was trimmed by 7 bases and J by 0 bases, leaving 13 bases between them. DNA for the CDR3: TGTGCCAGCACCCTTACAGGGAATAGCAATCAGCCCCAGCATTTT. This codes for CASTLTGNSNQPQHF.

In this sample, this clonotype turned up many times. At one end the junction does not follow the germline gene, possibly because of a read error. This chain links TRBV7-7 with TRBJ2-5; tentative D call: TRBD2 (6 bases). The CDR3 totals 14 residues. The germline V gene encodes CDR1 SSHAT and CDR2 FNYEAQ (reference sequence). The CDR3: CASSQGAGQETQYF. In DNA form, the CDR3 reads TGTGCTAGCAGCCAAGGGGCGGGACAAGAGACCCAGTACTTC.

In this sample, this clonotype turned up once. One end of the junction is discordant with germline, which a read error may explain. The chain combines TRBV10-3 with TRBJ2-5; 9 nucleotides align to TRBD1. This CDR3 has 16 amino acids. Looked up from germline, CDR1 is ENHRY and CDR2 is SYGVKD. The CDR3 DNA is TGTGCCGTCAGTGACCGGGACAGGGCACCCCAAGAGACCCAGTACTTC. Translation: CAVSDRDRAPQETQYF.

This clonotype showed up many times. The V call is TRBV7-2, the J call TRBJ2-1; D unclear. Trimming shortened V by 2 bases and J by 6 bases, and 8 bases separated the two germline ends. Looked up from germline, CDR1 is SGHTA and CDR2 is FQGNSA. The CDR3 contains 13 residues. CDR3 in amino acids: CASSLTERNEQFF. In DNA form, the CDR3 reads TGTGCCAGCAGCTTAACCGAGCGCAATGAGCAGTTCTTC.

This clonotype appeared many times. The chain combines TRBV6-5 with TRBJ2-5; 14 bases map to TRBD2. V was pared by 5 bases and J by 10 bases, with 6 bases of the junction left unmatched. CDR1 is MNHEY and CDR2 is SVGAGI in the germline V gene. The CDR3 loop spans 14 amino acids. CDR3 sequence reads: CASSRPGLAGVQYF. CDR3 DNA sequence: TGTGCCAGCAGTCGCCCGGGACTAGCGGGGGTCCAGTACTTC.

This clonotype was seen more than once but under ten times. This chain uses TRBV4-1 with TRBJ1-6; D is unresolved. The V gene lost 0 bases and the J gene lost 2 bases, with 8 bases spanning the gap. Germline CDR1 and CDR2: MGHRA and YSYEKL. CDR3 length: 16 residues. CDR3 sequence: CASSQDWNAYNSPLHF. For the CDR3, the DNA is TGCGCCAGCAGCCAAGATTGGAACGCCTATAATTCACCCCTCCACTTT.

The chain has TRBV18 and TRBJ2-6; 9 bases align to TRBD2. Germline V gene lookup returns CDR1 KGHSH and CDR2 LQKENI. The CDR3 extends over 16 amino acids. The V and J ends lost 4 bases and 2 bases, in that order; junction bases with no gene match: 3. The CDR3 region is CASSLRGGPGANVLTF. The CDR3 DNA follows: TGTGCCAGCTCACTGCGGGGGGGCCCTGGGGCCAACGTCCTGACTTTC.

Comments on this clonotype: This may be a read error, as it is one base from a much larger clone. The genes are TRBV7-8 and TRBJ1-5; 7 bases are a match to TRBD1. CDR1 SGHVS and CDR2 FQNEAQ come from the germline V gene. The CDR3 runs to 14 residues. For the CDR3, the DNA is TGTGCCAGAAGCTCACAGGGGATAAGGCAGCCCCAGCATTTT. Protein: CARSSQGIRQPQHF.

This clonotype was recorded many times. J is TRBJ2-1 and V is TRBV11-3, with 7 bases lining up with TRBD1. CDR1 is SGHNT, CDR2 YENEEA, per germline. The J segment lost 9 bases and the V segment lost 3 bases, leaving 17 bases of the junction unmatched. This CDR3 spans 17 amino acids. The CDR3 sequence is CASSFKTGTENLGEQFF. As DNA, the CDR3 is TGTGCCAGCAGCTTCAAAACCGGGACAGAAAATTTGGGTGAGCAGTTCTTC.

This clonotype has at least ten counts. J is TRBJ1-5 and V is TRBV7-2; D remains ambiguous. In germline, CDR1 is SGHTA, CDR2 FQGNSA. With 2 bases removed from V and 7 bases from J, the gap between germline ends came to 21 bases. The CDR3 has 17 residues. The CDR3 bases are TGTGCCAGCAGCTTAACCTTAAATTCGGGGTCCGGCCAGCCCCAGCATTTT. It yields the protein CASSLTLNSGSGQPQHF.

This clonotype was detected many times. DNA of the CDR3: TGTGCCAGCAGCTTTCGGGGGGCGAACTCTAATGAAAAACTGTTTTTT. Encoded protein: CASSFRGANSNEKLFF. This chain joins TRBV7-9 and TRBJ1-4; TRBD1 is a possible D gene (6 bases). Trimming left V 3 bases short and J 3 bases short, with 14 bases between. Germline V lookup: CDR1 SEHNR, CDR2 FQNEAQ (reference sequence). This CDR3 spans 16 amino acids.